This passage covers 5 T cell receptor beta chains from one sample sequenced in a study of blood T cell repertoires in COVID-19 (dated by TCRdb to about 2020). Libraries were built with the immunoSEQ multiplex PCR assay. Held by TCRdb, this immuneACCESS table contains in-frame sequences only and omits some clones. Under half of the omission traces to an unresolved V gene where checked; the cause of the rest is unknown. The sample has 3,300 or so clones on record, roughly 70% of them singletons. The ten largest clonotypes hold roughly a fifth of the sample. Material: peripheral blood. Every receptor here comes from a man aged 70 or older with active COVID-19.

The CDR3 DNA is TGCGCCAGCAGACCAGAGACTAGGTTCCATACGCAGTATTTT. This translates into CASRPETRFHTQYF. This chain uses TRBV4-1 with TRBJ2-3; tentatively, D is TRBD2 (6 bases). Germline V gene data show CDR1 as MGHRA and CDR2 as YSYEKL. The V end was cut by 6 bases, the J end by 7 bases, with 17 bases between. The CDR3 consists of 14 residues.

The CDR3 spells CASSQDEIGTGVADTQYF. The DNA of the CDR3 is TGCGCCAGCAGCCAAGATGAGATCGGGACAGGGGTGGCAGATACGCAGTATTTT. The V call is TRBV4-1, the J call TRBJ2-3, with 10 bases lining up with TRBD1. The J segment lost 4 bases and the V segment lost 0 bases, leaving 10 bases of the junction unmatched. CDR1 MGHRA and CDR2 YSYEKL come from the germline V gene. The CDR3 has 18 residues.

The chain recombines TRBV19 with TRBJ1-6; weak D call: TRBD1 (6 bases). The germline gives CDR1 LNHDA, CDR2 SQIVND (reference sequence). CDR3 size: 14 residues. Trimming removed 3 bases at V and 9 bases at J, with 12 bases between. CDR3 sequence (DNA): TGTGCCAGTAGTATGGGCAGGGGTACTTCACCCCTCCACTTT. Translating it yields CASSMGRGTSPLHF.

This clone is judged medium-sized (0.01 to 0.1%). The chain links TRBV6-5 to TRBJ1-1; a possible D gene is TRBD1 (6 bases). CDR3 size: 13 residues. Germline lookup yields CDR1 MNHEY and CDR2 SVGAGI. Trimming pared 7 bases from V and 4 bases from J, leaving 13 bases between. The CDR3: CASNQQGSTEAFF. The CDR3 DNA follows: TGTGCCAGCAACCAACAGGGTTCCACTGAAGCTTTCTTT.

This clone was counted only a few times. The rearrangement joins TRBV24-1 to TRBJ2-1; D is uncertain. The V and J ends lost 5 bases and 4 bases respectively, with 14 bases between them. The germline V gene encodes CDR1 KGHDR and CDR2 SFDVKD. CDR3 length: 15 amino acids. This CDR3 reads CATSARHGAYNEQFF. The CDR3 DNA sequence: TGTGCCACCAGTGCCCGCCATGGTGCGTACAATGAGCAGTTCTTC.